The sample holds many counts of the clone carrying this T cell receptor (beta chain). V was trimmed by 1 base and J by 3 bases, leaving 13 bases between them. The CDR3 has 15 residues. CDR1 SEHNR and CDR2 FQNEAQ come from the germline V gene (reference sequence). The source of the sample is a study of neurological immune-mediated disorders. MiXCR, run by TCRdb on the 5' RACE reads, gives a single entry per CDR3 protein. The sample has about 84,000 distinct CDR3 sequences, 10% seen once. The TCR comes from a man aged 40-50 years in good health. The gene calls are TRBV7-9 and TRBJ2-7; maybe TRBD2 (6 bases). Sequenced input: PBMCs. CDR3 loop: CASSLEAGSSYEQYF. The CDR3 DNA sequence: TGTGCCAGCAGCTTAGAGGCGGGGAGCAGCTACGAGCAGTACTTC. Together with reference TRBV7-9 and TRBJ2-7, the CDR3 gives the full variable domain: DTGVSQNPRHKITKRGQNVTFRCDPISEHNRLYWYRQTLGQGPEFLTYFQNEAQLEKSRLLSDRFSAERPKGSFSTLEIQRTEQGDSAMYLCASSLEAGSSYEQYFGPGTRLTVT.